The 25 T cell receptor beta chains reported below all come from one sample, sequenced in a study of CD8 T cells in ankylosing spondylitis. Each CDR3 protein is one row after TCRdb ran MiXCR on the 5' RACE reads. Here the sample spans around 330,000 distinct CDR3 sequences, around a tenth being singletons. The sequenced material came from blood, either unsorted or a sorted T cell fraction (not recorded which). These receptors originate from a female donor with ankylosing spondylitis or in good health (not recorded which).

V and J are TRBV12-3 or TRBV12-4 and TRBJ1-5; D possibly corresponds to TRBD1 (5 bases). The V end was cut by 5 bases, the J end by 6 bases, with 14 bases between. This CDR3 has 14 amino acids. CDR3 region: CASSRGTGSQPQHF. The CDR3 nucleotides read TGTGCCAGCAGTAGGGGAACAGGCAGTCAGCCCCAGCATTTT.

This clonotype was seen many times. Here the CDR3 reads CASSSRGYYGYTF. The CDR3 DNA is TGTGCCAGCAGTTCCCGGGGGTACTATGGCTACACCTTC. V usage is TRBV28 and J usage is TRBJ1-2, with D possibly being TRBD1 (5 bases). V gave up 4 bases and J gave up 3 bases, with 9 bases separating them. Germline V gene sequence: CDR1 MDHEN, CDR2 SYDVKM. The CDR3 contains 13 residues.

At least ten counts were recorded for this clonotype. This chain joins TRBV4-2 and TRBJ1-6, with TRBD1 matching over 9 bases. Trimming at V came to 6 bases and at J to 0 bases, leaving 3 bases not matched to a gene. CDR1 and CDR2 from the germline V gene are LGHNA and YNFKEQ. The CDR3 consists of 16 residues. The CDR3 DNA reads TGTGCCAGCAGGCCGACAGGGGGCTCCTATAATTCACCCCTCCACTTT. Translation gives CASRPTGGSYNSPLHF.

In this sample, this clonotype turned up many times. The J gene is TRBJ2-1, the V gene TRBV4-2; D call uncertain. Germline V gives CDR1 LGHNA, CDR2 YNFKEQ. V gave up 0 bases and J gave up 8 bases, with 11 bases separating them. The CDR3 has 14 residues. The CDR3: CASSQEPSSHEQFF. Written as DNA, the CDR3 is TGTGCCAGCAGCCAAGAACCTAGTAGCCATGAGCAGTTCTTC.

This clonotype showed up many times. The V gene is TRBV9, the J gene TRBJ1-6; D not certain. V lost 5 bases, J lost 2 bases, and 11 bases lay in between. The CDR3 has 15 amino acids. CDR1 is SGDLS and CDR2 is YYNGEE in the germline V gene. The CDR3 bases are TGTGCCAGCAGATCCGGGGTAACCTATAATTCACCCCTCCACTTT. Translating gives CASRSGVTYNSPLHF.

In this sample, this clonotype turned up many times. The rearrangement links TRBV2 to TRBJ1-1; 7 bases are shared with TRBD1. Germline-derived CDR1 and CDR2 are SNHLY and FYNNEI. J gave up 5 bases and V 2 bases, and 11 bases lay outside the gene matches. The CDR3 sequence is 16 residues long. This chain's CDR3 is CASSERGKQGRTEAFF. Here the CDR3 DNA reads TGTGCCAGCAGTGAACGGGGCAAACAGGGGAGGACTGAAGCTTTCTTT.

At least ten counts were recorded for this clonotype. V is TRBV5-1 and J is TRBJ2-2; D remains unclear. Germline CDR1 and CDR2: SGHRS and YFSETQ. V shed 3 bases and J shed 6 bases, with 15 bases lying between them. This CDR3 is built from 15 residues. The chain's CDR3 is CASSWSGSRSGELFF. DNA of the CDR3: TGCGCCAGCAGCTGGTCCGGGTCCCGGTCCGGGGAGCTGTTTTTT.

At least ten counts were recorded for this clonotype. The CDR3 DNA reads as TGTGCCAGCAGCTTGTTCCTAGACTCCTACAATGAGCAGTTCTTC. The encoded protein is CASSLFLDSYNEQFF. The J gene is TRBJ2-1, the V gene TRBV5-5; no clear D gene. Germline loops: CDR1 SGHKS, CDR2 YYEKEE (reference sequence). V gave up 1 base and J gave up 0 bases, with 8 bases separating them. This CDR3 is built from 15 residues.

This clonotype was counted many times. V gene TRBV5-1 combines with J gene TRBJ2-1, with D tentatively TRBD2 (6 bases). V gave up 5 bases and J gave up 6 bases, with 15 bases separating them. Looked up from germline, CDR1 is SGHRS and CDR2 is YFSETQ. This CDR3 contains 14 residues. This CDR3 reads CASRYGEVPNEQFF. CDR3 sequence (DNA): TGCGCCAGCAGGTATGGGGAGGTCCCCAATGAGCAGTTCTTC.

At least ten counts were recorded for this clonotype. CDR3 DNA: TGCGCCAGCAGCGAGGATTTTTTCAGCACAGATACGCAGTATTTT. It translates to CASSEDFFSTDTQYF. This rearrangement joins TRBV5-1 to TRBJ2-3; D gene unclear. This CDR3 region has 15 residues. In germline, CDR1 is SGHRS, CDR2 YFSETQ. Trimming removed 4 bases at V and 0 bases at J, with 12 bases between.

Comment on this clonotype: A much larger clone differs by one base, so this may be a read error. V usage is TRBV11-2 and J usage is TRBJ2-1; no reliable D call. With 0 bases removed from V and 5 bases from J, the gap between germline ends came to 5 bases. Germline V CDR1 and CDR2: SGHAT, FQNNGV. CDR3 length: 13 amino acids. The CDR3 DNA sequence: TGTGCCAGCAGCTTAGAGCCAGACAATGAGCAGTTCTTC. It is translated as CASSLEPDNEQFF.

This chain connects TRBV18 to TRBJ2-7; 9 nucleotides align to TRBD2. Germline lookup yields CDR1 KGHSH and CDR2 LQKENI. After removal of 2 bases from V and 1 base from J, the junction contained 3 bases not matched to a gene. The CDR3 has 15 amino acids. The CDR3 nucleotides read TGTGCCAGCTCACCAAAGGCGGGAGGGTCCTACGAGCAGTACTTC. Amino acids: CASSPKAGGSYEQYF.

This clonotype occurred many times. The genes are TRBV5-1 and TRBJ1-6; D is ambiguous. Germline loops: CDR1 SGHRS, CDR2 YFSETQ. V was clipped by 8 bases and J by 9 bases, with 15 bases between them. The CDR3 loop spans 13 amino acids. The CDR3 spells CASQRQFTSPLHF. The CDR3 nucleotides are TGCGCCAGTCAACGGCAATTCACTTCACCCCTCCACTTT.

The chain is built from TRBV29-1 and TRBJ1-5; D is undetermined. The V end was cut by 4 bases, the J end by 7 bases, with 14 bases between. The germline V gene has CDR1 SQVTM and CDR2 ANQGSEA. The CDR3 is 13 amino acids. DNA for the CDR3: TGCAGCGTTGCCCACGGAGAATTACAGCCCCAGCATTTT. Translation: CSVAHGELQPQHF.

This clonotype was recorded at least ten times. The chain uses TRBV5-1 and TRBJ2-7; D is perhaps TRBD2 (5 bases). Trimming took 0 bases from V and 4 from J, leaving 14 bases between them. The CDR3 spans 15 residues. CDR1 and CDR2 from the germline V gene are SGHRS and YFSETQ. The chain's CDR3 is CASSLAPTNAYEQYF. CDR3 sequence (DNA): TGCGCCAGCAGCTTGGCCCCGACTAACGCGTACGAGCAGTACTTC.

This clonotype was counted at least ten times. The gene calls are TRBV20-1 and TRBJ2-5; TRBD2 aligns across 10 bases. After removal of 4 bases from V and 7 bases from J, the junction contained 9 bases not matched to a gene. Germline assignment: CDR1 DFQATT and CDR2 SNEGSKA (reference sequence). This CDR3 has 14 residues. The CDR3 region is CSATSGRRGGTQYF. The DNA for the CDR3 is TGCAGTGCTACTAGCGGGAGACGGGGGGGGACCCAGTACTTC.

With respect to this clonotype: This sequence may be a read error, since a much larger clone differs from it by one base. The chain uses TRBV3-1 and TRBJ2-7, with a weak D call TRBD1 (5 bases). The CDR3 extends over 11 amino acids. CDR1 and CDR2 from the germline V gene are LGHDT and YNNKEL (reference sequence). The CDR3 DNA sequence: TGTGCCAGCTGCCAAGGGGTCGAGCAGTACTTC. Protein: CASCQGVEQYF.

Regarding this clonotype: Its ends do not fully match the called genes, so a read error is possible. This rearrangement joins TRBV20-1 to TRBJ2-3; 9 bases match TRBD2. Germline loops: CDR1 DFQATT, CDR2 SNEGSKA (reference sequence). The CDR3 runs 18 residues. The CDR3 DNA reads TGCTGTGCTGAAGTGTGGGGAGTCGGCGGGAGGGCCCAAGATACGCAGTATTTT. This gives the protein CCAEVWGVGGRAQDTQYF.

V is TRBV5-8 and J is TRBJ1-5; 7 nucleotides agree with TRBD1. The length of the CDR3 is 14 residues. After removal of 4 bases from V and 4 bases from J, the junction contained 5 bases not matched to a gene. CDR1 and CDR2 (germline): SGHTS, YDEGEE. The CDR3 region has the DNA TGTGCCAGCAGCCCGGGACAGTGGAATCAGCCCCAGCATTTT. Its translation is CASSPGQWNQPQHF.

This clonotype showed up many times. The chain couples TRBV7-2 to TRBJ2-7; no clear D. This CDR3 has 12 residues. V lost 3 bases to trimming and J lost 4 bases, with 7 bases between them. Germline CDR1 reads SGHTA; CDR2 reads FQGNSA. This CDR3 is CASSFEAYEQYF. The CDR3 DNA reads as TGTGCCAGCAGCTTCGAAGCGTACGAGCAGTACTTC.

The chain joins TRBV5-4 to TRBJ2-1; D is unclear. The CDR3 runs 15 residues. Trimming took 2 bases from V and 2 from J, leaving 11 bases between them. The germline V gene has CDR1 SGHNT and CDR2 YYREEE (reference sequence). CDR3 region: CASSFLKPPYNEQFF. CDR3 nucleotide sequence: TGTGCCAGCAGCTTTTTAAAGCCTCCCTACAATGAGCAGTTCTTC.

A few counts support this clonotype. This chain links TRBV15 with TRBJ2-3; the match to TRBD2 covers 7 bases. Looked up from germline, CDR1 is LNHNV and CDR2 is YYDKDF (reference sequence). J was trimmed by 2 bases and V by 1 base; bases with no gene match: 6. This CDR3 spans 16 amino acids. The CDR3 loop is CATSRVPGGYTDTQYF. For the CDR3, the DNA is TGTGCCACCAGCAGAGTTCCGGGGGGTTACACAGATACGCAGTATTTT.

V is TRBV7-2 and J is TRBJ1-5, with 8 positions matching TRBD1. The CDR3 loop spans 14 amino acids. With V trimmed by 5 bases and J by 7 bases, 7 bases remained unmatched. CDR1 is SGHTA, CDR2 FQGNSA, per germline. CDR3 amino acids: CASSLQGAGQPQHF. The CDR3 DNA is TGTGCCAGCAGCCTTCAGGGGGCCGGGCAGCCCCAGCATTTT.

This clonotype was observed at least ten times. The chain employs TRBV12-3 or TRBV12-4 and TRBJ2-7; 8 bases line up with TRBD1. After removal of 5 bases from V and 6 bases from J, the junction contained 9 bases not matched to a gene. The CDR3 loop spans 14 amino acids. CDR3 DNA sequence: TGTGCCAGCAGTCTCCGGGACAGGAATATCGAGCAGTACTTC. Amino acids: CASSLRDRNIEQYF.

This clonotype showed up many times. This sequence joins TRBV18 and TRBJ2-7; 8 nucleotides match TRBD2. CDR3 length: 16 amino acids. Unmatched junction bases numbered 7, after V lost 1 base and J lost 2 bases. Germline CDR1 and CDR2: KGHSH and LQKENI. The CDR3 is CASSPRALAVTYEQYF. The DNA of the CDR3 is TGTGCCAGCTCACCACGGGCACTAGCGGTAACCTACGAGCAGTACTTC.